Below, one T cell receptor (beta chain) is given with its context. What it binds is not known. Measured with immunoSEQ multiplex PCR; TCRdb has only the in-frame clones, and not every one. Altogether roughly 140,000 clones are present, more than 75% being singletons, with the ten largest covering less than 5%. These data come from a study of T cell responses to AZD1222 COVID-19 vaccine. Study-level points and caveats: Within unmutated variant regions lay the reported targets of nearly half of spike-specific TCRs. AZD1222 recipients seropositive at baseline numbered only six. White British people made up most donors, females outnumbered males, and clonal diversity was possibly underestimated. Spike-specific TCR breadth and depth rose after two AZD1222 doses.

The CDR3 has 14 residues. Germline V CDR1 and CDR2: SGHRS, YFSETQ. The junction had 6 bases not matched to a gene; V was cut back by 3 bases and J by 4 bases. This sequence was found in an adult in good health. The specimen comprised peripheral blood, sampled on day 0 of MenACWY control vaccination. The J gene is TRBJ2-5, the V gene TRBV5-1; TRBD1 matches at 7 bases. The DNA of the CDR3 is TGCGCCAGCAGCTCAGGGGGTATCGGAGAGACCCAGTACTTC. It yields the protein CASSSGGIGETQYF.